The rows below give T cell receptor beta chains drawn from one sample of a study of radiotherapy plus CTLA-4 blockade in lung cancer. Generated by immunoSEQ multiplex PCR, the TCRdb table keeps only in-frame clones and is missing some. This table holds 70,000 to 95,000 clones, over 75% found once. Sample: peripheral blood, taken from a patient treated with radiotherapy plus ipilimumab. Receptors were obtained from a human donor with non-small cell lung cancer that progressed on radiotherapy plus ipilimumab. Each CDR3 is given with its conserved first and last residue. Fields, in order: V gene, J gene, clone size, D gene, CDR3 DNA, CDR3 protein. A D gene is named only where the DNA matches it firmly. Clone size, where shown, is once, few, many, or a class for clones that have expanded.

v_call: TRBV11-3
j_call: TRBJ2-4
clone_size: -
d_call: TRBD2
cdr3_nt: TGTGCCAGCAGCCTTAGCGGGAGGGCCAAAAACATTCAGTACTTC
cdr3_aa: CASSLSGRAKNIQYF

v_call: TRBV7-2
j_call: TRBJ2-1
clone_size: -
d_call: -
cdr3_nt: TGTGCCAGCAGCTTACCTGGGGGCCGGAATGAGCAGTTCTTC
cdr3_aa: CASSLPGGRNEQFF

v_call: TRBV30
j_call: TRBJ2-7
clone_size: -
d_call: TRBD2
cdr3_nt: TGTGCCTGGAGTGTGACTAGCTACTACGAGCAGTACTTC
cdr3_aa: CAWSVTSYYEQYF

v_call: TRBV27
j_call: TRBJ1-4
clone_size: -
d_call: TRBD1
cdr3_nt: TGTGCCAGCAGTTTAAAGGGACAGGGGTATGAAAAACTGTTTTTT
cdr3_aa: CASSLKGQGYEKLFF

v_call: TRBV19
j_call: TRBJ2-1
clone_size: few
d_call: TRBD2
cdr3_nt: TGTGCCAGTAGAGCGGGAGTCCCCTTATATGAGCAGTTCTTC
cdr3_aa: CASRAGVPLYEQFF

v_call: TRBV18
j_call: TRBJ2-1
clone_size: -
d_call: TRBD1
cdr3_nt: TGTGCCAGCTCACCCCGACAGGGGGACTACAATGAGCAGTTCTTC
cdr3_aa: CASSPRQGDYNEQFF

v_call: TRBV6-5
j_call: TRBJ1-5
clone_size: -
d_call: -
cdr3_nt: TGTGCCAGCAGCAAAAATAGCAATCAGCCCCAGCATTTT
cdr3_aa: CASSKNSNQPQHF

v_call: TRBV5-4
j_call: TRBJ2-5
clone_size: -
d_call: -
cdr3_nt: TGTGCCAGCAGCTTGGGGAGGGGGGGACAAGAGACCCAGTACTTC
cdr3_aa: CASSLGRGGQETQYF

v_call: TRBV18
j_call: TRBJ2-7
clone_size: few
d_call: TRBD1
cdr3_nt: TGTGCCAGCTCACCAGGACAGGGGCTCGAGCAGTACTTC
cdr3_aa: CASSPGQGLEQYF

v_call: TRBV28
j_call: TRBJ1-2
clone_size: -
d_call: -
cdr3_nt: TGTGCCAGCAGAGCTGAAGGGCGCTATGGCTACACCTTC
cdr3_aa: CASRAEGRYGYTF

v_call: TRBV2
j_call: TRBJ2-7
clone_size: -
d_call: -
cdr3_nt: TGTGCCAGCAGCCCCACGCCGACAGGATCCGACGAGCAGTACTTC
cdr3_aa: CASSPTPTGSDEQYF

v_call: TRBV6-5
j_call: TRBJ1-1
clone_size: -
d_call: -
cdr3_nt: TGTGCCAGCACTCGAACCGTGAACACTGAAGCTTTCTTT
cdr3_aa: CASTRTVNTEAFF

v_call: TRBV28
j_call: TRBJ1-4
clone_size: -
d_call: -
cdr3_nt: TGTGCCAGCACTTATGGCGCGGTAGGGATAAACGAAAAACTGTTTTTT
cdr3_aa: CASTYGAVGINEKLFF

v_call: TRBV5-6
j_call: TRBJ1-2
clone_size: -
d_call: TRBD1
cdr3_nt: TGTGCCAGCAGCTTGGGGGACAGCTACTATGGCTACACCTTC
cdr3_aa: CASSLGDSYYGYTF

v_call: TRBV11-1
j_call: TRBJ2-3
clone_size: -
d_call: TRBD2
cdr3_nt: TGTGCCAGCAGCACCGGACTAGCGGGGGGGGCAGATACGCAGTATTTT
cdr3_aa: CASSTGLAGGADTQYF

v_call: TRBV7-3
j_call: TRBJ2-7
clone_size: few
d_call: -
cdr3_nt: TGTGCCCCTCTGGTGGGGCGTAACGAGCAGTACTTC
cdr3_aa: CAPLVGRNEQYF

v_call: TRBV2
j_call: TRBJ2-3
clone_size: once
d_call: -
cdr3_nt: TGTGCCAGCACTCGGGGCCGGGTCCGAGGTACGACAGATACGCAGTATTTT
cdr3_aa: CASTRGRVRGTTDTQYF

v_call: TRBV19
j_call: TRBJ2-7
clone_size: few
d_call: TRBD1
cdr3_nt: TGTGCCAGTAGTATGGGGGGGACAGGGCGCTACGAGCAGTACTTC
cdr3_aa: CASSMGGTGRYEQYF

v_call: TRBV7-8
j_call: TRBJ2-3
clone_size: -
d_call: -
cdr3_nt: TGTGCCAGCAGCGCAGTTGGGACAGATACGCAGTATTTT
cdr3_aa: CASSAVGTDTQYF

v_call: TRBV5-5
j_call: TRBJ2-3
clone_size: -
d_call: -
cdr3_nt: TGTGCCAGCAGCCCCCAGGGTGGGACCTCGATTGATACGCAGTATTTT
cdr3_aa: CASSPQGGTSIDTQYF

v_call: TRBV5-6
j_call: TRBJ2-7
clone_size: -
d_call: -
cdr3_nt: TGTGCCAGCAGCTTTGAGCGGGCCCCCTACGAGCAGTACTTC
cdr3_aa: CASSFERAPYEQYF

v_call: TRBV14
j_call: TRBJ2-2
clone_size: -
d_call: TRBD2
cdr3_nt: TGTGCCAGCAGCCAAAGGGGACTAGCGGGAATCGGGGAGCTGTTTTTT
cdr3_aa: CASSQRGLAGIGELFF

v_call: TRBV27
j_call: TRBJ1-4
clone_size: -
d_call: -
cdr3_nt: TGTGCCAGCAGCCAACGGCCGGCAACTAATGAAAAACTGTTTTTT
cdr3_aa: CASSQRPATNEKLFF

v_call: TRBV7-8
j_call: TRBJ2-1
clone_size: -
d_call: -
cdr3_nt: TGTGCCAGCAGCTTAAGACAGCACAATGAGCAGTTCTTC
cdr3_aa: CASSLRQHNEQFF

v_call: TRBV5-4
j_call: TRBJ2-1
clone_size: -
d_call: TRBD1
cdr3_nt: TGTGCCAGCAGCACCGGACAGGGGGACAATGAGCAGTTCTTC
cdr3_aa: CASSTGQGDNEQFF

v_call: TRBV7-2
j_call: TRBJ2-5
clone_size: -
d_call: -
cdr3_nt: TGTGCCAGCAGCCCACCGTTGCAGGGTAAAGGAGAGACCCAGTACTTC
cdr3_aa: CASSPPLQGKGETQYF

v_call: TRBV6-5
j_call: TRBJ1-5
clone_size: -
d_call: -
cdr3_nt: TGTGCCAGCAGTTACTCGGGGTGGGGTCAGCCCCAGCATTTT
cdr3_aa: CASSYSGWGQPQHF

v_call: TRBV2
j_call: TRBJ1-1
clone_size: once
d_call: TRBD1
cdr3_nt: TGTGCCAGCAGTGTCCTACAGGGGCCTGACACTGAAGCTTTCTTT
cdr3_aa: CASSVLQGPDTEAFF

v_call: TRBV13
j_call: TRBJ2-3
clone_size: once
d_call: -
cdr3_nt: TGTGCCAGCAGCAATGGGGTTAGGAGCACAGATACGCAGTATTTT
cdr3_aa: CASSNGVRSTDTQYF

v_call: TRBV5-1
j_call: TRBJ2-1
clone_size: -
d_call: TRBD1
cdr3_nt: TGCGCCAGCAGCTTGGTGGCGGGACAGGGGGTAGGGGAGCAGTTCTTC
cdr3_aa: CASSLVAGQGVGEQFF

v_call: TRBV7-8
j_call: TRBJ1-5
clone_size: -
d_call: -
cdr3_nt: TGTGCCAGCAGCTTAGGAACGAATCAGCCCCAGCATTTT
cdr3_aa: CASSLGTNQPQHF

v_call: TRBV4-1
j_call: TRBJ2-7
clone_size: -
d_call: -
cdr3_nt: TGCGCCAGCAGCCAAAACCAATATCGAAGGAAGCCCGACGAGCAGTACTTC
cdr3_aa: CASSQNQYRRKPDEQYF

v_call: TRBV29-1
j_call: TRBJ2-5
clone_size: -
d_call: -
cdr3_nt: TGCAGCCTTCGGGGGATGGAGACCCAGTACTTC
cdr3_aa: CSLRGMETQYF

v_call: TRBV27
j_call: TRBJ1-1
clone_size: -
d_call: -
cdr3_nt: TGTGCCACCCCTTCTCGAGCTTTCTTT
cdr3_aa: CATPSRAFF

v_call: TRBV19
j_call: TRBJ2-7
clone_size: -
d_call: TRBD1
cdr3_nt: TGTGCCAGTAGCCCGAACAGGGGGGACCACGAGCAGTACTTC
cdr3_aa: CASSPNRGDHEQYF

v_call: TRBV6-1
j_call: TRBJ1-1
clone_size: -
d_call: -
cdr3_nt: TGTGCCAGCAGTGAAGTAGCGGGAGAAGCTTTCTTT
cdr3_aa: CASSEVAGEAFF

v_call: TRBV10-3
j_call: TRBJ2-7
clone_size: -
d_call: -
cdr3_nt: TGTGCCATCGCCCCTCGCTCCTACGAGCAGTACTTC
cdr3_aa: CAIAPRSYEQYF

v_call: TRBV5-1
j_call: TRBJ2-2
clone_size: few
d_call: -
cdr3_nt: TGCGCCAGCAGCTTGGAAACGAACACCGGGGAGCTGTTTTTT
cdr3_aa: CASSLETNTGELFF

v_call: TRBV6-6
j_call: TRBJ2-5
clone_size: -
d_call: -
cdr3_nt: TGTGCCAGCAGAGACAGTCCCCAAGAGACCCAGTACTTC
cdr3_aa: CASRDSPQETQYF

v_call: TRBV7-3
j_call: TRBJ2-1
clone_size: -
d_call: TRBD2
cdr3_nt: TGTGCCAGCAGCTTAAATAGCGGGGGTGGATACAATGAGCAGTTCTTC
cdr3_aa: CASSLNSGGGYNEQFF

v_call: TRBV7-2
j_call: TRBJ1-2
clone_size: -
d_call: TRBD1
cdr3_nt: TGTGCCAGCAGCACAGGGGGCTGGGACCGCGCTAACTATGGCTACACCTTC
cdr3_aa: CASSTGGWDRANYGYTF

v_call: TRBV5-6
j_call: TRBJ2-6
clone_size: -
d_call: TRBD1
cdr3_nt: TGTGCCAGCAGCTGGGGACAGGGGAACTCCGGGGCCAACGTCCTGACTTTC
cdr3_aa: CASSWGQGNSGANVLTF

v_call: TRBV21-1
j_call: TRBJ2-1
clone_size: few
d_call: -
cdr3_nt: TGTGCCAGCAGCAAACAGTGCCGCGGCCACAATGAGCAGTTCTTC
cdr3_aa: CASSKQCRGHNEQFF

v_call: TRBV19
j_call: TRBJ2-1
clone_size: -
d_call: TRBD2
cdr3_nt: TGTGCCAGTAGTATAGCTCCCCCACTAGCGGGGGTTGTGAATGAGCAGTTCTTC
cdr3_aa: CASSIAPPLAGVVNEQFF

v_call: TRBV18
j_call: TRBJ2-1
clone_size: -
d_call: -
cdr3_nt: TGTGCCAGCTCACTCGGGGCCCACAATGAGCAGTTCTTC
cdr3_aa: CASSLGAHNEQFF

v_call: TRBV5-6
j_call: TRBJ2-7
clone_size: -
d_call: TRBD1
cdr3_nt: TGTGCCAGCAGCCGTGGGACAGACTACGAGCAGTACTTC
cdr3_aa: CASSRGTDYEQYF